These T cell receptor beta chains were read from a single sample in a study of Ad26.COV2.S vaccination and SARS-CoV-2 variants. Sequenced by immunoSEQ multiplex PCR; TCRdb stores in-frame clones only, minus some. The sample contains hundreds of thousands of clones, 90% of which appear only once. The material sequenced was peripheral blood, taken in a trial of Ad26.COV2.S vaccine versus placebo. The receptors derive from a person aged 18-65 years who received the Ad26.COV2.S COVID-19 vaccine or a placebo. Each CDR3 is given with its conserved first and last residue. Each record gives: clone size, J gene, V gene, D gene, CDR3 protein, CDR3 DNA. D genes are given only for firm matches. Size is stated for part of the rows, as once, few or many counts, or as a class when the clone is expanded.

>.|TRBJ2-3|TRBV7-8|TRBD1
CASSWPGQGFSDTQYF
TGTGCCAGCAGCTGGCCGGGACAGGGGTTTTCAGATACGCAGTATTTT
>once|TRBJ1-1|TRBV19|.
CASGRPGAYTEAFF
TGTGCCAGTGGGCGACCGGGGGCCTACACTGAAGCTTTCTTT
>.|TRBJ2-6|TRBV19|.
CASSLGHGDSGANVLTF
TGTGCCAGTAGTCTAGGACACGGGGACTCTGGGGCCAACGTCCTGACTTTC
>.|TRBJ1-3|TRBV18|.
CATQVGENTIYF
TGTGCCACCCAGGTGGGGGAAAACACCATATATTTT
>.|TRBJ1-5|TRBV18|.
CASSPEGAGQPQHF
TGTGCCAGCTCACCAGAAGGCGCGGGTCAGCCCCAGCATTTT
>few|TRBJ1-2|TRBV25-1|.
CASSDPLGGGYTF
TGTGCCAGCAGTGATCCCCTAGGGGGTGGCTACACCTTC
>.|TRBJ2-4|TRBV6-6|.
CASSHPDKGAKNIQYF
TGTGCCAGCAGTCATCCTGACAAGGGGGCCAAAAACATTCAGTACTTC
>.|TRBJ2-7|TRBV10-3|.
CAISPSETYEQYF
TGTGCCATCTCCCCTAGCGAGACCTACGAGCAGTACTTC
>.|TRBJ2-1|TRBV5-1|TRBD2
CASSHPTSALGGSYNEQFF
TGCGCCAGCAGCCACCCGACTAGCGCCCTCGGGGGTTCCTACAATGAGCAGTTCTTC
>.|TRBJ1-4|TRBV29-1|.
CSVARGEKLFF
TGCAGCGTTGCCAGGGGTGAAAAACTGTTTTTT
>many|TRBJ2-7|TRBV4-3|TRBD1
CASSHSGTGENYEQYF
TGCGCCAGCAGCCACTCCGGGACAGGGGAAAACTACGAGCAGTACTTC
>once|TRBJ2-7|TRBV28|TRBD1
CASSPHQGVYEQYF
TGTGCCAGCAGTCCACACCAGGGGGTTTACGAGCAGTACTTC
>.|TRBJ1-5|TRBV28|.
CASSSGNQPQHF
TGTGCCAGCAGTTCAGGAAATCAGCCCCAGCATTTT
>.|TRBJ2-1|TRBV10-3|TRBD2
CAISKGTSGNEQFF
TGTGCCATCAGCAAGGGGACTAGCGGCAATGAGCAGTTCTTC
>.|TRBJ2-1|TRBV15|.
CATSRDDRNEQFF
TGTGCCACCAGCAGAGATGATCGCAATGAGCAGTTCTTC
>.|TRBJ2-1|TRBV24-1|.
CATSDSFPNEQFF
TGTGCCACCAGTGATTCTTTCCCCAATGAGCAGTTCTTC
>.|TRBJ1-2|TRBV28|.
CASSSPPGGNYGYTF
TGTGCCAGCAGTTCCCCCCCTGGGGGCAACTATGGCTACACCTTC
>once|TRBJ1-1|TRBV19|.
CASTPGPKNTEAFF
TGTGCCAGTACCCCGGGGCCCAAGAACACTGAAGCTTTCTTT
>.|TRBJ2-5|TRBV6-4|TRBD2
CAIPATSGDQETQYF
TGTGCCATCCCGGCGACTAGCGGTGATCAAGAGACCCAGTACTTC
>.|TRBJ2-1|TRBV27|TRBD2
CASSEGLAGDHNNEQFF
TGTGCCAGCAGCGAGGGACTAGCGGGAGACCACAACAATGAGCAGTTCTTC
>.|TRBJ2-7|TRBV3-1/TRBV3-2|TRBD1
CASSQDRDSIYEQYF
TGTGCCAGCAGCCAAGATCGGGACAGCATCTACGAGCAGTACTTC
>.|TRBJ2-1|TRBV9|.
CASSVGQSPHNEQFF
TGTGCCAGCAGCGTAGGACAGTCTCCTCACAATGAGCAGTTCTTC
>.|TRBJ1-5|TRBV10-3|.
CAISGAGANQPQHF
TGTGCCATCAGTGGGGCAGGAGCTAATCAGCCCCAGCATTTT
>.|TRBJ2-7|TRBV28|.
CASSLFELGKQYF
TGTGCCAGCAGTTTATTTGAGTTGGGGAAGCAGTACTTC
>.|TRBJ1-1|TRBV29-1|.
CSVVVSGNTEAFF
TGCAGCGTTGTAGTTTCTGGGAACACTGAAGCTTTCTTT
>.|TRBJ2-5|TRBV30|TRBD1
CAWSKDRGETQYF
TGTGCCTGGAGTAAAGACAGGGGAGAGACCCAGTACTTC
>.|TRBJ1-5|TRBV19|TRBD1
CASRVQGAQPQHF
TGTGCCAGTAGGGTTCAGGGGGCACAGCCCCAGCATTTT
>.|TRBJ2-7|TRBV15|.
CATSRDRWETHSYEQYF
TGTGCCACCAGCAGAGATCGATGGGAGACTCATTCCTACGAGCAGTACTTC
>.|TRBJ2-3|TRBV9|.
CASSVGSDLSTDTQYF
TGTGCCAGCAGCGTAGGGTCCGATCTAAGCACAGATACGCAGTATTTT
>.|TRBJ2-1|TRBV27|.
CASSLQEGPYNEQFF
TGTGCCAGCAGTTTACAAGAGGGCCCCTACAATGAGCAGTTCTTC